Described below is a single T cell receptor beta chain sequence and its context. Its antigen is currently not known. No clone much larger than this one lies a single base away; base qualities are absent. The data derive from a study of post-analysis software for immune sequencing data (dated by TCRdb to 2014 to 2015). About the study as a whole: The recorded disease courses included relapsing-remitting, secondary progressive and progressive-relapsing multiple sclerosis, and some patients had no subtype annotation. Patient repertoires were compared against 11 to 12 previously published healthy control repertoires from donors aged roughly 6 to 26 years. A subset of samples was prepared in parallel using single-end sample barcoding, then pooled and co-amplified after Illumina adapter ligation.

Library prep was done by PCR. The instrument given in TCRdb is Illumina HiSeq 2500. To reduce PCR and sequencing biases, unique molecular identifiers were incorporated into the TCR beta cDNA libraries. Every 1 to 10 million input T cells yielded 500,000 or so cDNA molecules, meaning each molecule approximated one T cell. The patient libraries were prepared and sequenced using the same protocol as the earlier healthy control dataset. Samples belonging to the same batch were prepared together, multiplexed and sequenced on a shared HiSeq lane. In the authors' own workflow: MIGEC handled the raw barcoded reads, throwing out single-read molecular identifier groups before consensus assembly and CDR3 extraction. Clonotype tables were post-analysed with VDJtools, and diversity was normalized by down-sampling all datasets to the smallest sample size. Repertoire overlap clustering matched CDR3 amino acid but not nucleotide sequences to correct batch-related cross-sample contamination. In TCRdb, the public reads were trimmed at Q25 with fastp and aligned with MiXCR, with productive beta chains retained. Merged by CDR3 protein, the rows form single entries marked with the most common genes and DNA. The V and J calls shown here were made by TCRdb, not taken from the authors' results. The sample table lists hundreds of thousands of distinct CDR3 sequences, about 53% of them with a count of one. The ten largest clones capture 4.6% of the sample.

TCR beta repertoires were profiled from peripheral blood of approximately 13 young patients with multiple sclerosis to demonstrate the VDJtools post-analysis software. The multiple sclerosis patients were children and adolescents ranging in age from roughly 6 to 16 years. Summary of the overall study and its limitations: Direct clustering with F measure revealed strong co-clustering of samples prepared in the same batch, which led to a batch-effect correction. Multiple sclerosis patients had significantly lower normalized Chao1 diversity than controls, a result that suggests substantial peripheral T-cell clonal expansion. The control group was slightly older than the multiple sclerosis patient group.

The sequence was obtained from a girl aged 5-17 years with multiple sclerosis. Input material: blood.

For the CDR3, the sequence is CSAPVAGTGGVDEQFF. The bases are TGCAGTGCTCCAGTTGCCGGGACAGGGGGGGTCGATGAGCAGTTCTTC. The V gene is TRBV20-1 and the J gene is TRBJ2-1; 11 central bases correspond to TRBD1. The CDR3 has 16 amino acids, counting the end cysteine and phenylalanine. This entry keeps only the CDR3 DNA: 48 bases, framed from base 1. Ends trimmed: V by 5 bases, J by 8 bases; bases unmatched to a gene: 14. Looking up the germline V gene (reference sequence) yields CDR1 DFQATT and CDR2 SNEGSKA.